A selection of T cell receptor beta chains follows, all from one sample in a study of cytomegalovirus exposure and HLA in healthy donors. Some clones are missing from TCRdb's copy, which holds only in-frame ones; the method was immunoSEQ multiplex PCR. This sample has 160,000 or so clones, with 55% to 75% found just once. The sequencing input was PBMCs. The receptors were sampled from a human donor in good health. Both conserved end residues are part of each CDR3. The D gene is left open where the match is weak. Size is stated for part of the rows, as once, few or many counts, or as a class when the clone is expanded.

D gene,V gene,clone size,J gene,CDR3 DNA,CDR3 protein
TRBD1,TRBV6-5,.,TRBJ1-2,TGTGCCACCGGACAGGGCTATGGCTACACCTTC,CATGQGYGYTF
.,TRBV18,.,TRBJ1-3,TGTGCCAGCTCGAGGGAAAACTCTGGAAACACCATATATTTT,CASSRENSGNTIYF
.,TRBV7-9,.,TRBJ1-4,TGTGCCAGCAGCCATGAGAGGGAAAAACTGTTTTTT,CASSHEREKLFF
TRBD2,TRBV12-5,.,TRBJ2-3,TGTGCTAGTGGACCGGGACTAAGCACAGATACGCAGTATTTT,CASGPGLSTDTQYF
.,TRBV30,.,TRBJ2-3,TGTGCCTGGGACAGACTCAGCACAGATACGCAGTATTTT,CAWDRLSTDTQYF
TRBD2,TRBV2,.,TRBJ2-5,TGTGCCAGCAGACTAGCGGGGGCGAACCAAGAGACCCAGTACTTC,CASRLAGANQETQYF
.,TRBV13,.,TRBJ2-3,TGTGCCAGCAGCTCTGACAGAGCAGATACGCAGTATTTT,CASSSDRADTQYF
.,TRBV11-3,.,TRBJ1-3,TGTGCCAGCAGCTTAGATCACAGGACTGGAAACACCATATATTTT,CASSLDHRTGNTIYF
TRBD2,TRBV29-1,.,TRBJ2-1,TGCAGCGGCCGACTAGCGGGGTACAATGAGCAGTTCTTC,CSGRLAGYNEQFF
.,TRBV29-1,.,TRBJ1-1,TGCAGCGTTGCCCCCGCGGGGACTGAAGCTTTCTTT,CSVAPAGTEAFF
.,TRBV5-1,.,TRBJ1-1,TGCGCCAGCAGCCCAGGCAATAGTGTGAACACTGAAGCTTTCTTT,CASSPGNSVNTEAFF
.,TRBV6-4,.,TRBJ1-1,TGTGCCAGCAGTGAAGGCAGAGGGAACACTGAAGCTTTCTTT,CASSEGRGNTEAFF
TRBD1,TRBV5-4,.,TRBJ1-5,TGTGCCAGCAGCCCGGGACAGGGTTTTAGTCAGCCCCAGCATTTT,CASSPGQGFSQPQHF
TRBD1,TRBV5-1,.,TRBJ2-7,TGCGCCAGCAGCCGTCAGGGGGACGGGGAGCAGTACTTC,CASSRQGDGEQYF
.,TRBV9,.,TRBJ1-2,TGTGCCAGCAGCGTAGTGGATGGGCAAGACTATGGCTACACCTTC,CASSVVDGQDYGYTF
TRBD1,TRBV7-9,once,TRBJ1-5,TGTGCCAGCAGCTCGACAGGGGACAATCAGCCCCAGCATTTT,CASSSTGDNQPQHF
TRBD1,TRBV7-2,.,TRBJ2-5,TGTGCCAGCAGCTATCGCCAGGGGGCGGGGACCCAGTACTTC,CASSYRQGAGTQYF
TRBD1,TRBV11-1,.,TRBJ1-1,TGTGCCAGCAGCCCGGGACAGGGGGCGAACACTGAAGCTTTCTTT,CASSPGQGANTEAFF
.,TRBV7-8,.,TRBJ2-2,TGTGCCAGCAACTTGATAGTTGGCACCGGGGAGCTGTTTTTT,CASNLIVGTGELFF
.,TRBV7-9,.,TRBJ1-2,TGTTCCAGCTCAAAGCCCGGGGGAGCTAACTATGGCTACACCTTC,CSSSKPGGANYGYTF
.,TRBV29-1,.,TRBJ2-2,TGCAGCGTTGAGAACAGGAACACCGGGGAGCTGTTTTTT,CSVENRNTGELFF
.,TRBV11-3,.,TRBJ2-7,TGTGCCAGCAGCCCCCAACTCGGGTCCTACGAGCAGTACTTC,CASSPQLGSYEQYF
.,TRBV5-4,many,TRBJ2-5,TGTGCCAGCAGCTCCCCCCTTCAAGAGACCCAGTACTTC,CASSSPLQETQYF
.,TRBV21-1,.,TRBJ1-6,TGTGCCAGCAGCAAAGTGATCTGGGTCGTCGGGTGGGAGGGAGAGGATTCACCCCTCCACTTT,CASSKVIWVVGWEGEDSPLHF
.,TRBV19,.,TRBJ2-4,TGTGCCAGTAGTATAGATCGGCCAGGGAACCACAAAAACATTCAGTACTTC,CASSIDRPGNHKNIQYF
.,TRBV27,.,TRBJ2-3,TGTGCCAGCAGTTTAGTCCCAGGGGGGACTAGCACAGATACGCAGTATTTT,CASSLVPGGTSTDTQYF
TRBD1,TRBV10-3,.,TRBJ1-5,TGTGCCATCAGTGAGGGGCAGGGGGCCCCTAGCAATCAGCCCCAGCATTTT,CAISEGQGAPSNQPQHF
TRBD2,TRBV7-9,.,TRBJ2-2,TGTGCCAGCAGCAAACTAGCGGGGATGGGCGGGGAGCTGTTTTTT,CASSKLAGMGGELFF
TRBD1,TRBV4-2,.,TRBJ1-3,TGTGCCAGCAGCCAAGTGGACAGGGCGGGAGACACCATATATTTT,CASSQVDRAGDTIYF
.,TRBV6-5,.,TRBJ1-3,TGTGCCAGCAGTGGGGACGGGAGCTCTGGAAACACCATATATTTT,CASSGDGSSGNTIYF
.,TRBV5-6,.,TRBJ2-4,TGTGCCAGCAGCTTGGGGGTAGGGAGCCCCGGATTTCAGTACTTC,CASSLGVGSPGFQYF
TRBD1,TRBV25-1,.,TRBJ2-3,TGTGCCAGCGGGGACAGCGTAACAGATACGCAGTATTTT,CASGDSVTDTQYF
.,TRBV5-1,.,TRBJ2-2,TGCGCCAGCAGCTTGGGACTATTTCCTAACACCGGGGAGCTGTTTTTT,CASSLGLFPNTGELFF
.,TRBV5-1,.,TRBJ1-1,TGCGCCAGCAGCTTGGGTAGGGGTGACACTGAAGCTTTCTTT,CASSLGRGDTEAFF
TRBD1,TRBV4-3,.,TRBJ2-5,TGCGCCAGCAGCCAAGACAGGGGGCGTCAAGAGACCCAGTACTTC,CASSQDRGRQETQYF
.,TRBV7-9,.,TRBJ1-2,TGTGCCAGCAGCCCCGGTGGAGTTTACTCCTTC,CASSPGGVYSF
TRBD2,TRBV9,.,TRBJ2-3,TGTGCCAGCAGCGTAGACCGGGGGGGGCCCCCAGATACGCAGTATTTT,CASSVDRGGPPDTQYF
.,TRBV11-2,.,TRBJ1-4,TGTGCCAGCAGCTTAGTTGGGGCGGCTAATGAAAAACTGTTTTTT,CASSLVGAANEKLFF
.,TRBV2,.,TRBJ1-3,TGTGCCAGCAGTGAAGGGACAGCCGCTGGAAACACCATATATTTT,CASSEGTAAGNTIYF
.,TRBV15,.,TRBJ2-7,TGTGCCACCAGCAGAGATCGAGGGTACGAGCAGTACTTC,CATSRDRGYEQYF
TRBD1,TRBV2,.,TRBJ2-5,TGTGCCAGCAGTCAGGACAGGGGTAATGAAGAGACCCAGTACTTC,CASSQDRGNEETQYF
TRBD2,TRBV10-3,.,TRBJ2-1,TGTGCCATCAGTGAGGGACTAGCATCTGAGCAGTTCTTC,CAISEGLASEQFF
.,TRBV30,.,TRBJ2-3,TGTGCCTGGAGGCTGGCGGGGTCGAATACGCAGTATTTT,CAWRLAGSNTQYF
TRBD1,TRBV4-2,.,TRBJ1-1,TGTGCCAGCAGCCTATCCACAGGGGGCGATCTGAACACTGAAGCTTTCTTT,CASSLSTGGDLNTEAFF
TRBD2,TRBV9,.,TRBJ2-1,TGTGCCAGCAGCCCGAGCGGGGGCTCTTACAATGAGCAGTTCTTC,CASSPSGGSYNEQFF
TRBD2,TRBV5-1,.,TRBJ2-5,TGCGCCAGCAGCTATGGGACCCCGGGGGGCCAGTACTTC,CASSYGTPGGQYF
.,TRBV11-2,.,TRBJ2-1,TGTGCCAGCAGCTTAGTTTTTGGCGGGGGCGGGAATGAGCAGTTCTTC,CASSLVFGGGGNEQFF
.,TRBV5-1,.,TRBJ2-5,TGCGCCAGCAGCTTGTGGCCGGGAGAGACCCAGTACTTC,CASSLWPGETQYF